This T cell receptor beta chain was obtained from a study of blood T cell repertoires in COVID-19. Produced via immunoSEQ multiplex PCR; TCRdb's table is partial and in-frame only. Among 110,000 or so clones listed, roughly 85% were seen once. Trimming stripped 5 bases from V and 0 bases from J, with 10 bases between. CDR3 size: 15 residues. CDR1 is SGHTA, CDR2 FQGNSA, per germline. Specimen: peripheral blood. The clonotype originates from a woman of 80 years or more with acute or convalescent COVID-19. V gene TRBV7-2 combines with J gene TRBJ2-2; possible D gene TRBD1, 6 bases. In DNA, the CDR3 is TGTGCCAGCAGCGTTACAGGGCCGAACACCGGGGAGCTGTTTTTT. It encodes CASSVTGPNTGELFF.